Below, one T cell receptor beta chain is given with its context. This record comes from a study of shared clonotypes between healthy human individuals. Trimming took 2 bases from V and 4 from J, leaving 17 bases between them. Germline-derived CDR1 and CDR2 are MNHEY and SMNVEV (reference sequence). This CDR3 has 16 residues. Sequencing used immunoSEQ multiplex PCR; TCRdb keeps in-frame clones, though not all of them. The sample has more than 550,000 clones, around 91% seen once. Sequenced: memory CD8+ T cells from PBMCs. Described subset: CD45RO+ cells pooled with CCR7-negative TemRA cells. The V call is TRBV27, the J call TRBJ1-2, with D uncertain. The source is a man between 18 and 35 years old in good health. Some clones in this sample may be carry-over from other donors' samples. CDR3 amino acids: CASSLTPRGRPYGYTF. DNA for the CDR3: TGTGCCAGCAGTTTAACCCCCCGAGGGAGACCCTATGGCTACACCTTC.